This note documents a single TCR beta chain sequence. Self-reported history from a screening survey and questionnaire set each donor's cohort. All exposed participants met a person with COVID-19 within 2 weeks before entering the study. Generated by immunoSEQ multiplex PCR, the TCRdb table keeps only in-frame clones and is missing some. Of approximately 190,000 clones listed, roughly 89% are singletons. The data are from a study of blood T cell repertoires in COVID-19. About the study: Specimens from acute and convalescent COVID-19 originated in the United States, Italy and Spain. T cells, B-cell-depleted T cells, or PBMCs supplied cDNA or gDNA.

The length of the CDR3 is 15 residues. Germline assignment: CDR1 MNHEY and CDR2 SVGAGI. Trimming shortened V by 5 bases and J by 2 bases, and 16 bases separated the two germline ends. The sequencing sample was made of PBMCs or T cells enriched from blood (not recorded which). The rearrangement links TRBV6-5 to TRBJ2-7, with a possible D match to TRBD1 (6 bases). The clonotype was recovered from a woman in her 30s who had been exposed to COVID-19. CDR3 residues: CASSLDSPTTYEQYF. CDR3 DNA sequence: TGTGCCAGCAGTCTGGACAGCCCTACCACCTACGAGCAGTACTTC.